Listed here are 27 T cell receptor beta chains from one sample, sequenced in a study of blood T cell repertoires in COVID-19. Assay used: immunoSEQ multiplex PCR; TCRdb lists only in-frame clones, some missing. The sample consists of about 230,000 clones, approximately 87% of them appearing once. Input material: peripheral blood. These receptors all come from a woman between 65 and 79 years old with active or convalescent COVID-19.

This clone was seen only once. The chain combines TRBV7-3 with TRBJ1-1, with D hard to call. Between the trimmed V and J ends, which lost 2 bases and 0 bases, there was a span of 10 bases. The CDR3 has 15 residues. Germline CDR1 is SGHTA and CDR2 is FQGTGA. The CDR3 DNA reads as TGTGCCAGCAGCTTAGGTGGAGGGATGAACACTGAAGCTTTCTTT. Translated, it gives CASSLGGGMNTEAFF.

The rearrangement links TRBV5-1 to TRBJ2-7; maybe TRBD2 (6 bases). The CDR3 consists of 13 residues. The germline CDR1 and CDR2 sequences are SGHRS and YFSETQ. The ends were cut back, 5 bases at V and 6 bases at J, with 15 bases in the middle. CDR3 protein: CASSQRDSREQYF. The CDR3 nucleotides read TGCGCCAGCAGTCAACGGGACTCCCGCGAGCAGTACTTC.

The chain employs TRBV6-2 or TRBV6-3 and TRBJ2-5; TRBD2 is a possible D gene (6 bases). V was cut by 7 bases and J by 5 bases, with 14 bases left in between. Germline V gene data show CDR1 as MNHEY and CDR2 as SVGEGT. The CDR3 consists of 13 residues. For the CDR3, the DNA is TGTGCCAGCAACCCTCTAGCGATCGAGACCCAGTACTTC. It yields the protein CASNPLAIETQYF.

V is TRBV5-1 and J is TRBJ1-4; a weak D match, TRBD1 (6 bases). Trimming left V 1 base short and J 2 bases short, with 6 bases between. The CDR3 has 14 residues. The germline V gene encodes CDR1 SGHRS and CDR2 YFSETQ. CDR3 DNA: TGCGCCAGCAGCTTGACAGGGACTAATGAAAAACTGTTTTTT. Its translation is CASSLTGTNEKLFF.

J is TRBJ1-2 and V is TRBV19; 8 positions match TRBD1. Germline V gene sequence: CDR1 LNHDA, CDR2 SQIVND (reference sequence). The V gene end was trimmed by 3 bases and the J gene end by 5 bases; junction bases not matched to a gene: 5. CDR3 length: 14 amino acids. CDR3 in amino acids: CASSMATGEYGYTF. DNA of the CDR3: TGTGCCAGTAGTATGGCGACAGGGGAATATGGCTACACCTTC.

CDR3 sequence (DNA): TGTGCCAGCAGCTTAGCCGGGACTAGGACGATCCACGAGCAGTACTTC. This codes for CASSLAGTRTIHEQYF. This chain joins TRBV7-3 and TRBJ2-7; TRBD2 agrees at 8 bases. The junction had 11 bases not matched to a gene; V was cut back by 2 bases and J by 5 bases. The CDR3 is 16 amino acids. Germline lookup yields CDR1 SGHTA and CDR2 FQGTGA.

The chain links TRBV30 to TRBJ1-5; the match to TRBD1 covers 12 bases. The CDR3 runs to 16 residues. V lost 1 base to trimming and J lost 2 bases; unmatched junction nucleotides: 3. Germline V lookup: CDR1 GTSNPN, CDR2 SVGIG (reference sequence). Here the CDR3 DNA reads TGTGCCTGGAGTGGGGACAGGGGGCTTGGCAATCAGCCCCAGCATTTT. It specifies CAWSGDRGLGNQPQHF.

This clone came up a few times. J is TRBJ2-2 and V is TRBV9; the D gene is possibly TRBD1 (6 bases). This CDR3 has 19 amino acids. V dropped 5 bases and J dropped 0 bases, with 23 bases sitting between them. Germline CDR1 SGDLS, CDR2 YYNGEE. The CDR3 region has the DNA TGTGCCAGCAGTCATTCTTCGGGACACCTCGCCGCGAACACCGGGGAGCTGTTTTTT. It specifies CASSHSSGHLAANTGELFF.

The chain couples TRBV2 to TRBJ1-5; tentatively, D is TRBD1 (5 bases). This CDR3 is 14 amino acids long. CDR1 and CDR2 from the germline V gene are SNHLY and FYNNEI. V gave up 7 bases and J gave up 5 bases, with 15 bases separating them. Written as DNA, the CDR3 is TGTGCCAGCAACCGGGAGGGGATCGATCAGCCCCAGCATTTT. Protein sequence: CASNREGIDQPQHF.

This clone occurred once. This CDR3 is CASSVGPSLVTDTQYF. The CDR3 bases are TGTGCCAGCAGCGTAGGCCCCTCACTAGTCACAGATACGCAGTATTTT. The chain combines TRBV9 with TRBJ2-3, with a possible D match to TRBD2 (5 bases). V was cut by 0 bases and J by 2 bases, with 13 bases left in between. The CDR3 is made up of 16 amino acids. Germline CDR1 reads SGDLS; CDR2 reads YYNGEE.

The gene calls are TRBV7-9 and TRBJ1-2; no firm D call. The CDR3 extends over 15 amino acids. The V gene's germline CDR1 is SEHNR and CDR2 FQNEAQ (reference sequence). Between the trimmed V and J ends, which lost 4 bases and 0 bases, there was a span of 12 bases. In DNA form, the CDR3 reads TGTGCCAGCAGCTCTGCTTGGCAGACTAACTATGGCTACACCTTC. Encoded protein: CASSSAWQTNYGYTF. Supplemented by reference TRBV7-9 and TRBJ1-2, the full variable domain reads DTGVSQNPRHKITKRGQNVTFRCDPISEHNRLYWYRQTLGQGPEFLTYFQNEAQLEKSRLLSDRFSAERPKGSFSTLEIQRTEQGDSAMYLCASSSAWQTNYGYTFGSGTRLTVV.

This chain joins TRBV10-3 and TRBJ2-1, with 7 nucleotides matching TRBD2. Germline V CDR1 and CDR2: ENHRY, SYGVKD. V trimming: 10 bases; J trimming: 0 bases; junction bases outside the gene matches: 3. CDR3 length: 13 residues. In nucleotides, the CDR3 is TGTGCCACCTCTAGCGGCTCCTACAATGAGCAGTTCTTC. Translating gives CATSSGSYNEQFF.

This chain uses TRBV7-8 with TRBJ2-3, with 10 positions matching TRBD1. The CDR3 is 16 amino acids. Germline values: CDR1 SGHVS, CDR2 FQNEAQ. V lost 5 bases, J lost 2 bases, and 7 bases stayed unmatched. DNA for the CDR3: TGTGCCAGCAGCCGAGGGGGGACAGGGGCCACAGATACGCAGTATTTT. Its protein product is CASSRGGTGATDTQYF. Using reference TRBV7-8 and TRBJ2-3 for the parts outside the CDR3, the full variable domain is GAGVSQSPRYKVAKRGQDVALRCDPISGHVSLFWYQQALGQGPEFLTYFQNEAQLDKSGLPSDRFFAERPEGSVSTLKIQRTQQEDSAVYLCASSRGGTGATDTQYFGPGTRLTVL.

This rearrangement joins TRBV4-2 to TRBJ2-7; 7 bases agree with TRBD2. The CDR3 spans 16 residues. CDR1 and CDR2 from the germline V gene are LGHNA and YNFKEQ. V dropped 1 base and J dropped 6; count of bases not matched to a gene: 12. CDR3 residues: CASSQAHGLETVEQYF. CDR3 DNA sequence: TGTGCCAGCAGCCAAGCCCACGGACTAGAGACTGTCGAGCAGTACTTC.

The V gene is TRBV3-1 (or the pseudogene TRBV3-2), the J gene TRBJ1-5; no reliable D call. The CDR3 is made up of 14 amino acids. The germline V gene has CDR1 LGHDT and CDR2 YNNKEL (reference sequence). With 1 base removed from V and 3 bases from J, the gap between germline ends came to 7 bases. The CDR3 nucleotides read TGTGCCAGCAGCCAAGGTTTCCACAATCAGCCCCAGCATTTT. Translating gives CASSQGFHNQPQHF.

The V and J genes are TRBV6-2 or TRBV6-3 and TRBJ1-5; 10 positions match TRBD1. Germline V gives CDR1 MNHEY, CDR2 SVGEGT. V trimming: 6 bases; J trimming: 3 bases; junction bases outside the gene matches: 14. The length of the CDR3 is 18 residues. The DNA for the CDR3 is TGTGCCAGCAGCGTCCTTTGGGGGACAGGGGATGACAATCAGCCCCAGCATTTT. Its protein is CASSVLWGTGDDNQPQHF.

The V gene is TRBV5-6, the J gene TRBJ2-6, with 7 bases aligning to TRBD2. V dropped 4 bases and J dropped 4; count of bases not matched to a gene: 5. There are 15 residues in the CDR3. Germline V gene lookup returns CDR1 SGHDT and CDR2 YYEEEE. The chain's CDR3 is CASSRRGFGANVLTF. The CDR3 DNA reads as TGTGCCAGCAGCCGGCGGGGGTTCGGGGCCAACGTCCTGACTTTC.

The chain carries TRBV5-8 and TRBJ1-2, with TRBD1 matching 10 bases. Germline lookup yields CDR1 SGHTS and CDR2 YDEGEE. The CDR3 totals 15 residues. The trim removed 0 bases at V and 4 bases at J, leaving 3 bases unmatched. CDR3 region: CASSLAGTGVYGYTF. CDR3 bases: TGTGCCAGCAGCTTGGCCGGGACAGGGGTCTATGGCTACACCTTC.

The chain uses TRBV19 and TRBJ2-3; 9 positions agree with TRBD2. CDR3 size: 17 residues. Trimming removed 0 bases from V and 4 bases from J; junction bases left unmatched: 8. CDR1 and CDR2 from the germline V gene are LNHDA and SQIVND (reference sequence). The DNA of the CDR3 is TGTGCCAGTAGTATAGAAGGGCCTAGCGGGGTGGCAGATACGCAGTATTTT. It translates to CASSIEGPSGVADTQYF. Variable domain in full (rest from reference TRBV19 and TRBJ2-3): DGGITQSPKYLFRKEGQNVTLSCEQNLNHDAMYWYRQDPGQGLRLIYYSQIVNDFQKGDIAEGYSVSREKKESFPLTVTSAQKNPTAFYLCASSIEGPSGVADTQYFGPGTRLTVL.

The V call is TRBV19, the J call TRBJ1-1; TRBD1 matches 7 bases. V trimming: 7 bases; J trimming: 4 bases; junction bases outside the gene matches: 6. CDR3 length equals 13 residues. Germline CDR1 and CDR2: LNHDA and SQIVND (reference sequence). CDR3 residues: CASKYQGGTEAFF. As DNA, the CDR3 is TGTGCCAGTAAGTACCAGGGGGGCACTGAAGCTTTCTTT.

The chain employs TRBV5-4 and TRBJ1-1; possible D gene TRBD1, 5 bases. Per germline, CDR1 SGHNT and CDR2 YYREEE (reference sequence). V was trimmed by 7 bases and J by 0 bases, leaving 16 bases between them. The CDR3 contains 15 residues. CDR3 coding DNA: TGTGCCAGCGTCCGCGGGGGGGAGGTGAACACTGAAGCTTTCTTT. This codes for CASVRGGEVNTEAFF.

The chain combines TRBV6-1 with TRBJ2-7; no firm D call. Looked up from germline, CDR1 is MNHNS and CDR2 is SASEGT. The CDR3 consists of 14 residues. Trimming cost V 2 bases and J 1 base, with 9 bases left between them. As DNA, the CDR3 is TGTGCCAGCAGTGAACTAGGCAGTTCCTACGAGCAGTACTTC. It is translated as CASSELGSSYEQYF.

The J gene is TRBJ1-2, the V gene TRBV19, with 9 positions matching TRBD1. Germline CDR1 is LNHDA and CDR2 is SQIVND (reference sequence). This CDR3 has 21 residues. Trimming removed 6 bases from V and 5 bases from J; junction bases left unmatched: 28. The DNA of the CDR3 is TGTGCCAGTAGAGATATCCGGGACAGGGCGAAAAGAGAGGATTCGGGTTATGGCTACACCTTC. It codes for CASRDIRDRAKREDSGYGYTF.

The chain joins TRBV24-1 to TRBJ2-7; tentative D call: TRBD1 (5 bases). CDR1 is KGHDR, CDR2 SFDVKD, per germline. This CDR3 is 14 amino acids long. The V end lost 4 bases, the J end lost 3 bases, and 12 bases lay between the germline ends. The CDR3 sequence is CATSDQRGGYEQYF. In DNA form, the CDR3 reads TGTGCCACCAGTGACCAAAGGGGTGGCTACGAGCAGTACTTC.

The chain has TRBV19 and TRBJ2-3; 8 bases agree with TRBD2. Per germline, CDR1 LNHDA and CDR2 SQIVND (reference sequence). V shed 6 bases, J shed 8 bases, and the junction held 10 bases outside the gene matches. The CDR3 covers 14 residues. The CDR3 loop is CASREREPLGTQYF. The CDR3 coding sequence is TGTGCCAGTAGAGAGCGGGAGCCCCTAGGTACGCAGTATTTT.

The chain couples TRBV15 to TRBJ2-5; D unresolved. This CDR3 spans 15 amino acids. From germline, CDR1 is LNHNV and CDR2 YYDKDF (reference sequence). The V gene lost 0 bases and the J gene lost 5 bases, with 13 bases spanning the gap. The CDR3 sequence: CATSRDPGFGETQYF. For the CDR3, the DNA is TGTGCCACCAGCAGAGATCCCGGGTTTGGTGAGACCCAGTACTTC.

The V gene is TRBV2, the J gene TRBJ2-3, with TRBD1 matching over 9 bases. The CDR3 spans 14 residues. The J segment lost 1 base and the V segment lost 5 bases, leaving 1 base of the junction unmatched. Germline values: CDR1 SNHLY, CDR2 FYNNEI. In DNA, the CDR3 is TGTGCCAGCAGTAGACAGGGGGGCACAGATACGCAGTATTTT. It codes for CASSRQGGTDTQYF.